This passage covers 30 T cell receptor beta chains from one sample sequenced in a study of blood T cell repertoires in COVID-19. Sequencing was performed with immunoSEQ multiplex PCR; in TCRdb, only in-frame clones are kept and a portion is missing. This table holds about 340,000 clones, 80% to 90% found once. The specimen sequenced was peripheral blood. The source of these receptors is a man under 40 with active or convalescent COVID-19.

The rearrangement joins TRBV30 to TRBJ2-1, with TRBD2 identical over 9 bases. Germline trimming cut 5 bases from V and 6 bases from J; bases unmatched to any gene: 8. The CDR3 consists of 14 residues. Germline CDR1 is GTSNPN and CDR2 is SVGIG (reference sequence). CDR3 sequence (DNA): TGTGCCTGGGTGCCCCTAGCGGGAACCAATGAGCAGTTCTTC. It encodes CAWVPLAGTNEQFF.

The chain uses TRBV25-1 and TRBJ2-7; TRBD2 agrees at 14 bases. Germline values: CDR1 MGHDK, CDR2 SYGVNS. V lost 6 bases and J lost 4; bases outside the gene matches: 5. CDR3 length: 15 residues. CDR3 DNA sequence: TGTGCCAGCAGGGGGACTAGCGGGAGTTTTTACGAGCAGTACTTC. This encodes CASRGTSGSFYEQYF.

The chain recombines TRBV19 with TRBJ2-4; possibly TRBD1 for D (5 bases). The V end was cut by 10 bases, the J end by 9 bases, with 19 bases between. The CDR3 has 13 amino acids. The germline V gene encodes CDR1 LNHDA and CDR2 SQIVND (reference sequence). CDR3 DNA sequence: TGTGCCACTAGGGGAACCCGCCAGGGCATTCAGTACTTC. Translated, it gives CATRGTRQGIQYF. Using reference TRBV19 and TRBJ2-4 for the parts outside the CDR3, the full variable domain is DGGITQSPKYLFRKEGQNVTLSCEQNLNHDAMYWYRQDPGQGLRLIYYSQIVNDFQKGDIAEGYSVSREKKESFPLTVTSAQKNPTAFYLCATRGTRQGIQYFGAGTRLSVL.

The CDR3 DNA is TGTGCCAGCTCACCGGGAAGCGGGAGTGAGACCCAGTACTTC. Amino acid sequence: CASSPGSGSETQYF. The chain links TRBV18 to TRBJ2-5; 8 positions match TRBD2. Germline CDR1 reads KGHSH; CDR2 reads LQKENI. The CDR3 extends over 14 amino acids. J gave up 5 bases and V 3 bases, and 5 bases lay outside the gene matches.

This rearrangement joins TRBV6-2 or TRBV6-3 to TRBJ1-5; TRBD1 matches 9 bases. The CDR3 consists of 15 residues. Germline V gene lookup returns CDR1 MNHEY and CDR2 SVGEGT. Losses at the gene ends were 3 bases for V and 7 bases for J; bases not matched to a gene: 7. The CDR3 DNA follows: TGTGCCAGCAGTTATGGGGACAGGGTGGAGCAGCCCCAGCATTTT. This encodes CASSYGDRVEQPQHF.

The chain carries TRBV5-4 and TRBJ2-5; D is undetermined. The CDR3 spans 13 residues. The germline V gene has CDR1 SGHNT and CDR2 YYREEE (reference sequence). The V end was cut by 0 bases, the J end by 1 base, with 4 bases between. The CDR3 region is CASSLVAQETQYF. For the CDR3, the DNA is TGTGCCAGCAGCTTGGTGGCCCAAGAGACCCAGTACTTC.

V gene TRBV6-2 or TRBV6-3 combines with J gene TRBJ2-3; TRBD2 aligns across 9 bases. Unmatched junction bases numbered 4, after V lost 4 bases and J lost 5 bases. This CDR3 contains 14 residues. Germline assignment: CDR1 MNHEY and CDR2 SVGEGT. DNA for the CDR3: TGTGCCAGCAGTTGGGGACTAGCCGGAGATACGCAGTATTTT. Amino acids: CASSWGLAGDTQYF.

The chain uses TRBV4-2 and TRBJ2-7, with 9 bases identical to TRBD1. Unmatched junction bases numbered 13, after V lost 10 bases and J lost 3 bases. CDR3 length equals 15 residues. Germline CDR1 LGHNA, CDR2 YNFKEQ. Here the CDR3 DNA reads TGTGCCATCATACTCCAGGGACAGGGTAGCTACGAGCAGTACTTC. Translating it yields CAIILQGQGSYEQYF.

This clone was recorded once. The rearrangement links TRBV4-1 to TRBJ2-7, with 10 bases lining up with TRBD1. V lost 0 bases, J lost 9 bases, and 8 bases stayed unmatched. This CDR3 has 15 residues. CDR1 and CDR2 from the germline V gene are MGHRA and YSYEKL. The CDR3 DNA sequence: TGCGCCAGCAGCCAAGAGTGGGACAGGGGCCCAGGGCAGTACTTC. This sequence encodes CASSQEWDRGPGQYF.

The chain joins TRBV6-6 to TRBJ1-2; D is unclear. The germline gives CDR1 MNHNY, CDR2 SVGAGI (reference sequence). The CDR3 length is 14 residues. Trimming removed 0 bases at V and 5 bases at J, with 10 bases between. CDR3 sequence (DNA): TGTGCCAGCAGTTACTCGATGGGGAGTTATGGCTACACCTTC. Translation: CASSYSMGSYGYTF.

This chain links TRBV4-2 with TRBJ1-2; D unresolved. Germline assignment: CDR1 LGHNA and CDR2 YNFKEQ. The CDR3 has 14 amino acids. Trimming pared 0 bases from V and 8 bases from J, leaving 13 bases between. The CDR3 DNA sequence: TGTGCCAGCAGCCAAGATGGCTCAGAGGGAGGCTACACCTTC. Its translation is CASSQDGSEGGYTF.

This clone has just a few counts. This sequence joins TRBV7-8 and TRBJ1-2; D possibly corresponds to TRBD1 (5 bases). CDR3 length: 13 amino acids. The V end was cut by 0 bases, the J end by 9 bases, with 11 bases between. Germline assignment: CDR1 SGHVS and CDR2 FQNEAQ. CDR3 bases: TGTGCCAGCAGCTTAGCAGGGGTTGATCGCTACACCTTC. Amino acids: CASSLAGVDRYTF.

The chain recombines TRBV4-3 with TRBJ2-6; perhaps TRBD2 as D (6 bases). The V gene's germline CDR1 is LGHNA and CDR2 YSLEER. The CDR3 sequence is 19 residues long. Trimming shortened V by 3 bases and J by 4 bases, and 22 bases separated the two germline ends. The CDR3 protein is CASSHPAKGRSGGANVLTF. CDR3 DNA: TGCGCCAGCAGCCACCCCGCGAAGGGGAGGTCGGGAGGGGCCAACGTCCTGACTTTC.

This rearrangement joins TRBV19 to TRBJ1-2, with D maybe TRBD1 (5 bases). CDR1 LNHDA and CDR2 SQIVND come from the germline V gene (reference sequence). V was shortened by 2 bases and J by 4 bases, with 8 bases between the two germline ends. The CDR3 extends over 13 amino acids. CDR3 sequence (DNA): TGTGCCAGTAGTATACAGGGAACCTATGGCTACACCTTC. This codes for CASSIQGTYGYTF.

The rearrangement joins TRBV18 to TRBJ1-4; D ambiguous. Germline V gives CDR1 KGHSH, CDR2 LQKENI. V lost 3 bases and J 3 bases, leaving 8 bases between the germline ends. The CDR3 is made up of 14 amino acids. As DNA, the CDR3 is TGTGCCAGCTCACCGAGTCAGGCTAATGAAAAACTGTTTTTT. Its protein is CASSPSQANEKLFF. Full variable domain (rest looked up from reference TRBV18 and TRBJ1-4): NAGVMQNPRHLVRRRGQEARLRCSPMKGHSHVYWYRQLPEEGLKFMVYLQKENIIDESGMPKERFSAEFPKEGPSILRIQQVVRGDSAAYFCASSPSQANEKLFFGSGTQLSVL.

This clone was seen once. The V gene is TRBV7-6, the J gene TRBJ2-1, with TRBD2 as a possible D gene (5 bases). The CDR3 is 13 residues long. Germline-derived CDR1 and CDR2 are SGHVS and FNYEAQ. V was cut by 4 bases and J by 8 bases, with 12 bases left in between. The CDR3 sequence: CASSSTEGYEQFF. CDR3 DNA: TGTGCCAGCAGCTCCACCGAGGGCTATGAGCAGTTCTTC.

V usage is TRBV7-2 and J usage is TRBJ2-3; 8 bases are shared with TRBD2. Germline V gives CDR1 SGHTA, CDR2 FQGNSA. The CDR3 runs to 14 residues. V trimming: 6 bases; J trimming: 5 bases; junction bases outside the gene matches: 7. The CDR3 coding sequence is TGTGCCAGCAGAACCGGGACTAGTCGAGATACGCAGTATTTT. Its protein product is CASRTGTSRDTQYF.

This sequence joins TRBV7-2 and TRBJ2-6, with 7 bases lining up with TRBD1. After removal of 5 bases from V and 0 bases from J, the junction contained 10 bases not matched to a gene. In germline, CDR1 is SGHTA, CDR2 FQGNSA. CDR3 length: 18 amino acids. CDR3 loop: CASSRTGTVYSGANVLTF. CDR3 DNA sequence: TGTGCCAGCAGCCGCACCGGGACAGTATACTCTGGGGCCAACGTCCTGACTTTC.

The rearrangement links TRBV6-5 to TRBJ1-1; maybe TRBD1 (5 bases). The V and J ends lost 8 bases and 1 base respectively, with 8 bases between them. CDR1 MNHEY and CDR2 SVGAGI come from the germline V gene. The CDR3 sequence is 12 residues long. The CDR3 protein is CASSTGNTEAFF. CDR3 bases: TGTGCCAGCTCTACAGGGAACACTGAAGCTTTCTTT.

This chain's CDR3 is CASSFRAPSTDTQYF. The CDR3 bases are TGCGCCAGCAGCTTTCGCGCTCCCAGCACAGATACGCAGTATTTT. The V call is TRBV5-1, the J call TRBJ2-3; the D is unclear. The CDR3 is made up of 15 amino acids. Germline values: CDR1 SGHRS, CDR2 YFSETQ. Trimming removed 2 bases at V and 0 bases at J, with 10 bases between.

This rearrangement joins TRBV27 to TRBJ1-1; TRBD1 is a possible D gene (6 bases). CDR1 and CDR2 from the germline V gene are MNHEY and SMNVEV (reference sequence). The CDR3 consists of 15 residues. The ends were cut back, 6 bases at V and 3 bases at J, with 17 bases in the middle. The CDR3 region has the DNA TGTGCCAGCAGGAAAGACCGGGACACTTACACTGAAGCTTTCTTT. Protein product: CASRKDRDTYTEAFF.

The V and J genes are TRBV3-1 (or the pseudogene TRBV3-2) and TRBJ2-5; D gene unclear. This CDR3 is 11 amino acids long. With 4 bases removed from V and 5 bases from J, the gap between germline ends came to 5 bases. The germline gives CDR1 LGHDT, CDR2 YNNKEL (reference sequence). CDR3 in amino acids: CASSLGETQYF. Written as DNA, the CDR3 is TGTGCCAGCAGCCTCGGGGAGACCCAGTACTTC.

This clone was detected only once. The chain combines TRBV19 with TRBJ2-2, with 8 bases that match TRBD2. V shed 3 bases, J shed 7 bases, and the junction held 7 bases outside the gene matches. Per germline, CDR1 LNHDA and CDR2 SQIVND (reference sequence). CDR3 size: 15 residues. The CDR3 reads CASSIEREFGGELFF. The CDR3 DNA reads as TGTGCCAGTAGTATTGAGCGGGAGTTTGGCGGGGAGCTGTTTTTT.

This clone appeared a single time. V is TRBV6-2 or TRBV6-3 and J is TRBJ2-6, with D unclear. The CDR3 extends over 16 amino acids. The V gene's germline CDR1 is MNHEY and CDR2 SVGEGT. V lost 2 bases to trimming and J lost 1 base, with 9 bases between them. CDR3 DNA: TGTGCCAGCAGTTACCCTACAGCATCTGGGGCCAACGTCCTGACTTTC. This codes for CASSYPTASGANVLTF.

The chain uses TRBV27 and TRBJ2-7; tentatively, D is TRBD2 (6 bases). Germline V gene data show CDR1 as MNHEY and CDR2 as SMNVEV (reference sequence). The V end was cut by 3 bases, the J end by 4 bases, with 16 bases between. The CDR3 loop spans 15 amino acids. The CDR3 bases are TGTGCCAGCAGTTTCGGTCGGGGGTCCGGTTACGAGCAGTACTTC. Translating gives CASSFGRGSGYEQYF.

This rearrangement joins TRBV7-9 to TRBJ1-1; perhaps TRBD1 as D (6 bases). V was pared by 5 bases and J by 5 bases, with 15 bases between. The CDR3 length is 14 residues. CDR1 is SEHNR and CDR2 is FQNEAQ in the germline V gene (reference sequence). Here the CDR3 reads CASSLGGPRTEAFF. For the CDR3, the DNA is TGTGCCAGCAGCCTCGGGGGGCCGAGGACTGAAGCTTTCTTT.

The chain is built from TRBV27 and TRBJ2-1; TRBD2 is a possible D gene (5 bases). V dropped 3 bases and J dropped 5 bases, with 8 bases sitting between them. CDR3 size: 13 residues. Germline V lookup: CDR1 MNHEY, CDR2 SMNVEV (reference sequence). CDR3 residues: CASSFRDNNEQFF. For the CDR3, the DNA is TGTGCCAGCAGTTTCCGGGATAACAATGAGCAGTTCTTC.

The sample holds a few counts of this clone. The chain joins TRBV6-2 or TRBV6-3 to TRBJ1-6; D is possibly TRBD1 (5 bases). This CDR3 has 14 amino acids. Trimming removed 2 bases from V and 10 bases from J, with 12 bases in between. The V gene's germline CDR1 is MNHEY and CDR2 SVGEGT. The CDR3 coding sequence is TGTGCCAGCAGTTACCAGGGCAGGCGGTCACCCCTCCACTTT. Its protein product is CASSYQGRRSPLHF.

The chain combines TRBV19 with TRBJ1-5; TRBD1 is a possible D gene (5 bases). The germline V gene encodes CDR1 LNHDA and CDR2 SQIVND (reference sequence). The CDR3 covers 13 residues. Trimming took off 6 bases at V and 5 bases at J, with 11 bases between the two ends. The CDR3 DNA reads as TGTGCCAGTAGGGGGGGGAGTTATCAGCCCCAGCATTTT. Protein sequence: CASRGGSYQPQHF.

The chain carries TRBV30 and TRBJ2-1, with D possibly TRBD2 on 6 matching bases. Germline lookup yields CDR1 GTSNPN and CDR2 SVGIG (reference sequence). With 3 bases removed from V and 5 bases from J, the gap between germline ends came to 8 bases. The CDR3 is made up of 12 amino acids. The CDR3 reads CAWSAGNNEQFF. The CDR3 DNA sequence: TGTGCCTGGAGCGCGGGAAACAATGAGCAGTTCTTC.